This TCR beta chain was sequenced during a study of blood T cell repertoires in COVID-19. Germline CDR1 is SGHNT and CDR2 is YYREEE (reference sequence). Trimming cost V 5 bases and J 9 bases, with 21 bases left between them. The CDR3 totals 15 residues. Authors' data handling: Amplification with reference gene primers provided the estimates of nucleated cell counts. Repertoires were generated with immunoSEQ multiplex PCR, while TCRdb's copy carries only in-frame clones and drops some. V and J calls and clone size are copied from that table; D and trimming were computed from the DNA. Among 90,000 to 140,000 clones listed, 80% to 90% were seen once.

This chain uses TRBV5-4 with TRBJ2-1; D might be TRBD1 (6 bases). The sequencing input was peripheral blood. This receptor was obtained from an older woman with acute or convalescent COVID-19. The CDR3 DNA reads TGTGCCAGCAGAAGACAGGAAGGGTCAATAGGTGAGCAGTTCTTC. This translates into CASRRQEGSIGEQFF.